Sequencing of this T cell receptor beta chain was carried out in a study of T cell responses to AZD1222 COVID-19 vaccine. Across the whole study: Pooling was applied to second doses at about 4 or about 12 weeks.

Broader study findings: Among the donors, most were white British and more were female, and clonal diversity was possibly underestimated. Compared with day 0, the breadth and depth of the Spike-specific TCR repertoire rose significantly after two doses of AZD1222.

Comment on this clone: As yet, its antigen is unknown.

Sequencing used immunoSEQ multiplex PCR; TCRdb keeps in-frame clones, though not all of them. This table has 95,000 to 150,000 clones, roughly nine tenths appearing once. Germline-derived CDR1 and CDR2 are ENHRY and SYGVKD. The ends were cut back, 9 bases at V and 3 bases at J, with 6 bases in the middle. The CDR3 spans 11 residues. The clonotype originates from an adult in good health. The gene calls are TRBV10-3 and TRBJ1-3; D gene unclear. The material sequenced was peripheral blood, taken on day 0 of AZD1222 vaccination. The CDR3 protein is CAITSGNTIYF. CDR3 DNA: TGTGCCATTACCAGTGGAAACACCATATATTTT.